This T cell receptor (beta chain) is drawn from a study of blood T cell repertoires in COVID-19. Overall study: In each case, the material was cDNA or gDNA derived from T cells, B-cell-depleted T cells, or PBMCs.

Repertoires were generated with immunoSEQ multiplex PCR, while TCRdb's copy carries only in-frame clones and drops some. The profile covers under 250,000 clones, with around nine tenths appearing a single time and less than 4% taken by the ten largest. CDR3 length: 14 residues. Germline CDR1 is MNHEY and CDR2 is SVGEGT. The junction had 2 bases not matched to a gene; V was cut back by 5 bases and J by 0 bases. Cohorts were assigned according to the clinical history that participants reported. The material sequenced was PBMCs or T cells enriched from blood (not recorded which). The sequence was obtained from a woman in her thirties with acute COVID-19. The rearrangement joins TRBV6-2 or TRBV6-3 to TRBJ1-2, with 8 bases identical to TRBD1. Here the CDR3 reads CASSTTGANYGYTF. The CDR3, as DNA: TGTGCCAGCAGTACGACAGGGGCTAACTATGGCTACACCTTC.